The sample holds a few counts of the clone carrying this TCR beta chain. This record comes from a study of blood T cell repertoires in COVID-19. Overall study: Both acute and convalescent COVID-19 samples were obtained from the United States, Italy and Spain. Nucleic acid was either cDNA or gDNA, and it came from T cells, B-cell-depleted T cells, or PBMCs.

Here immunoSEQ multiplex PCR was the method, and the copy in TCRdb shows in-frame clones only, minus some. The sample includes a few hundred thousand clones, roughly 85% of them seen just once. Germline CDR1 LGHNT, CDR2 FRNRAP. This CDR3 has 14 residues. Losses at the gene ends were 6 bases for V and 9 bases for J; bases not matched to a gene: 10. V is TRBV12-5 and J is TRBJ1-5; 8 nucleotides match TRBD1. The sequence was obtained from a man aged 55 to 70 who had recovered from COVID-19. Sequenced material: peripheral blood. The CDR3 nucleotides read TGTGCTAGTGGACCGACAGGGGCTGAGGGGCCCCAGCATTTT. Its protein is CASGPTGAEGPQHF.